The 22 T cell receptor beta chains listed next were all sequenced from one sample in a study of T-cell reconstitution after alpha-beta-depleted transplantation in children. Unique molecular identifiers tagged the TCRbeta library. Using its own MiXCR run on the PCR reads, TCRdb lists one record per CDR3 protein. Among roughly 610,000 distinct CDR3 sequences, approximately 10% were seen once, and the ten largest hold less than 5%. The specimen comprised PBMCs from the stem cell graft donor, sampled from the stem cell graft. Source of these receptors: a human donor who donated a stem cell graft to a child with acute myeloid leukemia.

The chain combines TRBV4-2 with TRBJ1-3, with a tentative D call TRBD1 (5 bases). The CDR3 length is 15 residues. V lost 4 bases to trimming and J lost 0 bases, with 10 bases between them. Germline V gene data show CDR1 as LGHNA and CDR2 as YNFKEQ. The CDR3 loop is CASSRVDSSGNTIYF. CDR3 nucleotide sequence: TGTGCCAGCAGCCGAGTCGACAGCTCTGGAAACACCATATATTTT.

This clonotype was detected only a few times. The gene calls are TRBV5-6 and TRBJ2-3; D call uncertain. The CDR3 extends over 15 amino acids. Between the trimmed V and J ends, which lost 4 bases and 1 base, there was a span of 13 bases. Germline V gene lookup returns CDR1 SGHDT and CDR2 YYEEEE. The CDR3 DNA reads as TGTGCCAGCAGCGCCTTTTCCTCCGGCACAGATACGCAGTATTTT. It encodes CASSAFSSGTDTQYF.

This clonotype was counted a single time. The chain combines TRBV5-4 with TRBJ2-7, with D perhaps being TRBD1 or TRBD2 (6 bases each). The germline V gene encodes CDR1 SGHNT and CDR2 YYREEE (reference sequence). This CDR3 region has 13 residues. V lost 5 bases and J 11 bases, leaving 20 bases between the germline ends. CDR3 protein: CASSWEGGGPKYF. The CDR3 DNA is TGTGCCAGCAGTTGGGAAGGGGGAGGCCCTAAGTACTTC.

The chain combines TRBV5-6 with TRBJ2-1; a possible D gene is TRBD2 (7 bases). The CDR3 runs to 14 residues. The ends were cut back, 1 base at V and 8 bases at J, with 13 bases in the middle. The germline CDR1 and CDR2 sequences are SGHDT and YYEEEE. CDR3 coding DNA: TGTGCCAGCAGCTTGCAAGTCGGGGGGCATGAGCAGTTCTTC. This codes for CASSLQVGGHEQFF.

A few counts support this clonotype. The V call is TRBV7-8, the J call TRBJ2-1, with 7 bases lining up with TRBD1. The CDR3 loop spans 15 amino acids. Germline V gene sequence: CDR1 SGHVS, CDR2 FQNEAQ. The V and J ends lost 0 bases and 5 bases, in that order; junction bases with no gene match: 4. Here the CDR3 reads CASSLADRDHNEQFF. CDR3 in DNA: TGTGCCAGCAGCTTAGCCGACAGGGACCACAATGAGCAGTTCTTC. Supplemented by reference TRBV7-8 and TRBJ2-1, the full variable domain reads GAGVSQSPRYKVAKRGQDVALRCDPISGHVSLFWYQQALGQGPEFLTYFQNEAQLDKSGLPSDRFFAERPEGSVSTLKIQRTQQEDSAVYLCASSLADRDHNEQFFGPGTRLTVL.

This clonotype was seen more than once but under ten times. This CDR3 is CASGQGWSYEQYF. The CDR3, as DNA: TGTGCCAGCGGCCAGGGGTGGTCCTACGAGCAGTACTTC. The rearrangement uses TRBV6-2 or TRBV6-3 and TRBJ2-7; D possibly corresponds to TRBD1 (6 bases). Germline V CDR1 and CDR2: MNHEY, SVGEGT. V shed 8 bases and J shed 1 base, with 12 bases lying between them. CDR3 length: 13 amino acids.

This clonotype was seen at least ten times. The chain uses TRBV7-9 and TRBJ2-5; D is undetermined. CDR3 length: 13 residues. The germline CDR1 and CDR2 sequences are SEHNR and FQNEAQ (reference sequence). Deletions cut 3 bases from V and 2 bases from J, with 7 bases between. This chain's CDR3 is CASSFPTQETQYF. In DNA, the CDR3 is TGTGCCAGCAGCTTTCCCACACAAGAGACCCAGTACTTC.

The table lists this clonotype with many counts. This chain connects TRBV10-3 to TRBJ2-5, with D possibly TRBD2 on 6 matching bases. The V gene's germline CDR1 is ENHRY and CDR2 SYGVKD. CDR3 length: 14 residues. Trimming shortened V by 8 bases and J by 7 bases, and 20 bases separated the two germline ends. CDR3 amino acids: CAISDGSGFGTQYF. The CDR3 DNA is TGTGCCATCTCAGACGGGAGCGGGTTCGGGACCCAGTACTTC.

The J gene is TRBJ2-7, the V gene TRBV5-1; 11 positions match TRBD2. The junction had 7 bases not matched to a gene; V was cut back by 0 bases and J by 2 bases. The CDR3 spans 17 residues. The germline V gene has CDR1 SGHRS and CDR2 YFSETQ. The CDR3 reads CASSLGLAGKFTYEQYF. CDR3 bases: TGCGCCAGCAGCTTGGGACTAGCGGGAAAATTCACCTACGAGCAGTACTTC.

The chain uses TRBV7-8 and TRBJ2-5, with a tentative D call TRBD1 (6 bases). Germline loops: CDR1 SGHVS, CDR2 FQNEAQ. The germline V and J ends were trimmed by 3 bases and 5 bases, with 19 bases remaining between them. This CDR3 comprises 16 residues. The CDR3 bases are TGTGCCAGCAGCTTCGATCTCGGACAGATGGGGGAGACCCAGTACTTC. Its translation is CASSFDLGQMGETQYF.

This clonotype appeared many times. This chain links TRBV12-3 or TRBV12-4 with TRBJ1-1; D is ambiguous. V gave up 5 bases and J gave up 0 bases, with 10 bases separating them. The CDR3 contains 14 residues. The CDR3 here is CASSQGGVNTEAFF. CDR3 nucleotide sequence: TGTGCCAGCAGTCAAGGCGGGGTGAACACTGAAGCTTTCTTT.

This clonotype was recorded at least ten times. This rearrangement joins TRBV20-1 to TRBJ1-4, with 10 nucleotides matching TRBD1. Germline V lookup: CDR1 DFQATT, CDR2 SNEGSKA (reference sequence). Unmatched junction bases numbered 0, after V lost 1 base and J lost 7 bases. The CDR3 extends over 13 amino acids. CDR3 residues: CSARGTGGEKLFF. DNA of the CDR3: TGCAGTGCTAGAGGGACAGGGGGTGAAAAACTGTTTTTT.

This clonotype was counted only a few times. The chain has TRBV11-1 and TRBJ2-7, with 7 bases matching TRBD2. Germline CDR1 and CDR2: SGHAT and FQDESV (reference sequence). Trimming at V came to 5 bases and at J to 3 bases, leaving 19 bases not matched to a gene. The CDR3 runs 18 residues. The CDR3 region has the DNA TGTGCCAGCAGCGCAAAGAGGCTAGCGCTGGGAGGGTTCTACGAGCAGTACTTC. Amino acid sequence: CASSAKRLALGGFYEQYF. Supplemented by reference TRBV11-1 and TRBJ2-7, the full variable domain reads EAEVAQSPRYKITEKSQAVAFWCDPISGHATLYWYRQILGQGPELLVQFQDESVVDDSQLPKDRFSAERLKGVDSTLKIQPAELGDSAMYLCASSAKRLALGGFYEQYFGPGTRLTVT.

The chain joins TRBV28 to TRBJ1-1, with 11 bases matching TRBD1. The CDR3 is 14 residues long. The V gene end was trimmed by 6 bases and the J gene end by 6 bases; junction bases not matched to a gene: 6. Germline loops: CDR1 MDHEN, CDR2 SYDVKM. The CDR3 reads CASRPRTGGPEAFF. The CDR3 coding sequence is TGTGCCAGCAGACCGCGGACAGGGGGCCCTGAAGCTTTCTTT.

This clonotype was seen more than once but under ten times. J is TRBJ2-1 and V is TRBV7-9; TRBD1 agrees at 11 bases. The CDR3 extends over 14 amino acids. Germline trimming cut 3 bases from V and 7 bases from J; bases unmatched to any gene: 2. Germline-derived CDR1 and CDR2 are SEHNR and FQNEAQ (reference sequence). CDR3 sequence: CASSFGDRGNEQFF. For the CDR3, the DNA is TGTGCCAGCAGCTTCGGGGACAGGGGGAATGAGCAGTTCTTC.

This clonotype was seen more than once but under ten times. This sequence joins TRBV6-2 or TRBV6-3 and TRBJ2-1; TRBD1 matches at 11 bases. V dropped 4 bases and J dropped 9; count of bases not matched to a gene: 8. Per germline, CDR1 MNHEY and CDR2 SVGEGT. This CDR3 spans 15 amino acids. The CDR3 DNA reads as TGTGCCAGCAGTTCCCGGACAGGGGGCCTTAGTGAGCAGTTCTTC. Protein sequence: CASSSRTGGLSEQFF.

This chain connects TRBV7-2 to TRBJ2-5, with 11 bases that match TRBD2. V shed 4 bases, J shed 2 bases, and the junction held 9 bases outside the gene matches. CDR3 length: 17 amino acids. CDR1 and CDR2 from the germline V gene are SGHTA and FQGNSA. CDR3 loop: CASSSQVLAGGQETQYF. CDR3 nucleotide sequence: TGTGCCAGCAGCTCACAAGTGCTAGCGGGAGGTCAAGAGACCCAGTACTTC.

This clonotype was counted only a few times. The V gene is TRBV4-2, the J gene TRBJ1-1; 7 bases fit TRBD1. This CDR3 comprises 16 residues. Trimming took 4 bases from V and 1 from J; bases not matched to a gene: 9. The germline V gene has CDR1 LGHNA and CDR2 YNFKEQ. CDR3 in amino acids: CASSLNRQGSNTEAFF. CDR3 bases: TGTGCCAGCAGCCTGAATCGACAGGGATCGAACACTGAAGCTTTCTTT.

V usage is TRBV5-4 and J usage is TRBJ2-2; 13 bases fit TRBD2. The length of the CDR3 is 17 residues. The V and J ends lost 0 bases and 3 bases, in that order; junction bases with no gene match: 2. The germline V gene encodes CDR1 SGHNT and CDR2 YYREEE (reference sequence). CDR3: CASSLAGLAGDTGELFF. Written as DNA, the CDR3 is TGTGCCAGCAGCTTGGCCGGACTAGCGGGAGACACCGGGGAGCTGTTTTTT.

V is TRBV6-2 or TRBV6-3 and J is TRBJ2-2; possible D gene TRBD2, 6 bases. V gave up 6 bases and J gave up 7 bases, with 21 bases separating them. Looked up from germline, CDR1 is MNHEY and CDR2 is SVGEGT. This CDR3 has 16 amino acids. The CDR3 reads CASSRPGTRPSGELFF. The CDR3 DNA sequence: TGTGCCAGCAGCCGTCCCGGGACTCGCCCCAGCGGGGAGCTGTTTTTT.

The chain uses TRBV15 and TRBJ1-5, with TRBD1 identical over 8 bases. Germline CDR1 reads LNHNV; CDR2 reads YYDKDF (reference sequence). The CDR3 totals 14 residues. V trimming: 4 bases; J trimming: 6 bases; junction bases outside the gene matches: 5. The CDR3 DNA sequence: TGTGCCACCAGCACTGGACAGGGTGCTCAGCCCCAGCATTTT. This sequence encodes CATSTGQGAQPQHF.

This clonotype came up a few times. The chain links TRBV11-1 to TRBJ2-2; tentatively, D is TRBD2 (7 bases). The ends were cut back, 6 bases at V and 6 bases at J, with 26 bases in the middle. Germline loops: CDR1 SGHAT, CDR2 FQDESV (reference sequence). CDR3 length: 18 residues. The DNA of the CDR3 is TGTGCCAGCAGTTATACCGGCGGGGGCCCCCCCGTGGCCGGGGAGCTGTTTTTT. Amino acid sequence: CASSYTGGGPPVAGELFF.